Following are 32 T cell receptor beta chains from one sample sequenced in a study of blood T cell repertoires in COVID-19. TCRdb keeps only in-frame clones here, not all; method: immunoSEQ multiplex PCR. The repertoire has about 62,000 clones, roughly 89% of them found once; the top ten carry 5.5% to 6.5%. Material: peripheral blood. These receptors all stem from a human donor in a cohort sampled during active COVID-19.

The chain joins TRBV28 to TRBJ1-4, with D possibly matching TRBD1 (5 bases). The CDR3 totals 15 residues. Germline CDR1 reads MDHEN; CDR2 reads SYDVKM. V lost 1 base to trimming and J lost 4 bases, with 10 bases between them. As DNA, the CDR3 is TGTGCCAGCAGTTTATTGGGGGGAAGTAATGAAAAACTGTTTTTT. This gives the protein CASSLLGGSNEKLFF.

The chain carries TRBV18 and TRBJ1-5, with 7 nucleotides matching TRBD1. Trimming took 6 bases from V and 2 from J; bases not matched to a gene: 7. This CDR3 region has 15 residues. Germline V CDR1 and CDR2: KGHSH, LQKENI. The CDR3 region is CASSLSTGGNQPQHF. The DNA for the CDR3 is TGTGCCAGCTCGCTTTCCACAGGGGGCAATCAGCCCCAGCATTTT. Supplemented by reference TRBV18 and TRBJ1-5, the full variable domain reads NAGVMQNPRHLVRRRGQEARLRCSPMKGHSHVYWYRQLPEEGLKFMVYLQKENIIDESGMPKERFSAEFPKEGPSILRIQQVVRGDSAAYFCASSLSTGGNQPQHFGDGTRLSIL.

V and J are TRBV13 and TRBJ1-3; no definite D call. Looked up from germline, CDR1 is PRHDT and CDR2 is FYEKMQ (reference sequence). This CDR3 contains 15 residues. The ends were cut back, 2 bases at V and 4 bases at J, with 12 bases in the middle. For the CDR3, the DNA is TGTGCCAGCAGCTTATTCACGGGATTGGGAAACACCATATATTTT. This gives the protein CASSLFTGLGNTIYF.

The chain joins TRBV30 to TRBJ2-7; TRBD2 aligns across 7 bases. CDR1 and CDR2 (germline): GTSNPN, SVGIG (reference sequence). V lost 6 bases and J lost 4; bases outside the gene matches: 9. The CDR3 loop spans 13 amino acids. CDR3 in DNA: TGTGCCTGCTCTAGCGGAAGACGGTACGAGCAGTACTTC. Translating gives CACSSGRRYEQYF.

Comment on this clone: An end of the junction does not agree with germline; a read error may underlie this. The rearrangement joins TRBV2 to TRBJ2-7; D is possibly TRBD1 (6 bases). Germline CDR1 and CDR2: SNHLY and FYNNEI. CDR3 length equals 11 residues. CDR3 in amino acids: CASSEGTALDF. As DNA, the CDR3 is TGTGCCAGCAGTGAAGGGACAGCCTTGGACTTC.

This chain links TRBV6-5 with TRBJ2-7; D might be TRBD2 (5 bases). The CDR3 loop spans 13 amino acids. Germline loops: CDR1 MNHEY, CDR2 SVGAGI. The V gene lost 3 bases and the J gene lost 6 bases, with 12 bases spanning the gap. CDR3 in amino acids: CASSYYERAEQYF. Here the CDR3 DNA reads TGTGCCAGCAGTTATTATGAGAGGGCCGAGCAGTACTTC.

For the CDR3, the DNA is TGTGCCAGCAGTGAAGGCTGGACTAGCGGGAGCACAGATACGCAGTATTTT. Translating it yields CASSEGWTSGSTDTQYF. The chain combines TRBV2 with TRBJ2-3; 11 bases are shared with TRBD2. The J segment lost 0 bases and the V segment lost 1 base, leaving 3 bases of the junction unmatched. The CDR3 runs to 17 residues. Germline values: CDR1 SNHLY, CDR2 FYNNEI.

This clone has just one count. The CDR3 DNA reads TGTGCCAGCAGCCAAGAGGCCTACAGGGTATCTTTCTCAGAGACCCAGTACTTC. The encoded protein is CASSQEAYRVSFSETQYF. The chain combines TRBV3-1 (or the pseudogene TRBV3-2) with TRBJ2-5; possible D gene TRBD1, 6 bases. Germline CDR1 is LGHDT and CDR2 is YNNKEL (reference sequence). Trimming stripped 0 bases from V and 4 bases from J, with 21 bases between. The CDR3 loop spans 18 amino acids.

V is TRBV5-1 and J is TRBJ2-7; 8 nucleotides match TRBD2. Germline V gene data show CDR1 as SGHRS and CDR2 as YFSETQ. Trimming took 3 bases from V and 2 from J; bases not matched to a gene: 7. This CDR3 has 15 residues. CDR3 residues: CASSSGGGRTYEQYF. CDR3 DNA sequence: TGCGCCAGCAGCTCCGGGGGGGGCCGGACCTACGAGCAGTACTTC.

This rearrangement joins TRBV19 to TRBJ2-2, with 10 bases matching TRBD2. The CDR3 length is 15 residues. The J segment lost 2 bases and the V segment lost 6 bases, leaving 3 bases of the junction unmatched. The germline V gene encodes CDR1 LNHDA and CDR2 SQIVND (reference sequence). Written as DNA, the CDR3 is TGTGCCAGTAGCCTAGCGGGGGACAACACCGGGGAGCTGTTTTTT. Translated: CASSLAGDNTGELFF.

Only a few counts were recorded for this clone. The gene calls are TRBV24-1 and TRBJ2-2; D unresolved. The CDR3 extends over 11 amino acids. CDR1 and CDR2 from the germline V gene are KGHDR and SFDVKD. Trimming took off 4 bases at V and 7 bases at J, with 3 bases between the two ends. In DNA, the CDR3 is TGTGCCACCAGTGACGTCGGGGAGCTGTTTTTT. As protein: CATSDVGELFF.

The chain recombines TRBV6-5 with TRBJ2-3; D is perhaps TRBD2 (6 bases). CDR1 is MNHEY and CDR2 is SVGAGI in the germline V gene. Trimming took 7 bases from V and 4 from J, leaving 15 bases between them. This CDR3 comprises 14 residues. In DNA form, the CDR3 reads TGTGCCAGCAAGGACGGGGGAGCCCCAGATACGCAGTATTTT. Amino acids: CASKDGGAPDTQYF.

This clone was counted only a few times. The rearrangement uses TRBV3-1 (or the pseudogene TRBV3-2) and TRBJ1-5; tentatively, D is TRBD1 (6 bases). The CDR3 length is 15 residues. With 1 base removed from V and 4 bases from J, the gap between germline ends came to 11 bases. Germline V gene data show CDR1 as LGHDT and CDR2 as YNNKEL (reference sequence). The CDR3 nucleotides read TGTGCCAGCAGCCAAGGCGGGGGCGGAAATCAGCCCCAGCATTTT. Amino acids: CASSQGGGGNQPQHF.

The chain joins TRBV12-5 to TRBJ2-3, with D maybe TRBD1 (6 bases). CDR3 length equals 13 residues. In germline, CDR1 is LGHNT, CDR2 FRNRAP. With 4 bases removed from V and 4 bases from J, the gap between germline ends came to 9 bases. CDR3 residues: CASGSGVADTQYF. In nucleotides, the CDR3 is TGTGCTAGTGGTTCAGGGGTTGCAGATACGCAGTATTTT.

The genes are TRBV19 and TRBJ1-6; possible D gene TRBD1, 5 bases. The germline V gene has CDR1 LNHDA and CDR2 SQIVND (reference sequence). CDR3 length: 13 amino acids. V was cut by 11 bases and J by 6 bases, with 14 bases left in between. CDR3 bases: TGTGCCTCAGGGTTCTCGGGTAATTCACCCCTCCACTTT. Residues: CASGFSGNSPLHF.

This clone occurred once. This CDR3 is CASIDIPDTEAFF. The CDR3 DNA is TGTGCCTCTATAGACATTCCGGACACTGAAGCTTTCTTT. The chain couples TRBV19 to TRBJ1-1; unclear D gene. Trimming stripped 11 bases from V and 3 bases from J, with 16 bases between. This CDR3 region has 13 residues. The germline V gene encodes CDR1 LNHDA and CDR2 SQIVND (reference sequence).

This clone was seen just once. The V gene is TRBV6-6, the J gene TRBJ2-7; D remains unclear. The CDR3 sequence is 12 residues long. With 6 bases removed from V and 0 bases from J, the gap between germline ends came to 6 bases. Germline CDR1 is MNHNY and CDR2 is SVGAGI (reference sequence). The CDR3 region has the DNA TGTGCCAGCAGCTTCAGCTCCTACGAGCAGTACTTC. It is translated as CASSFSSYEQYF.

The rearrangement uses TRBV23-1 and TRBJ2-7; D is perhaps TRBD2 (5 bases). TRBV23-1 is an ORF, with its function uncertain. V lost 4 bases and J lost 4, with 17 bases in between. The CDR3 consists of 15 residues. CDR3 bases: TGCGCCAGCAGTCCCCGATCCGGGGTGTGGTACGAGCAGTACTTC. Translating gives CASSPRSGVWYEQYF.

This clone was detected only once. The chain joins TRBV7-2 to TRBJ1-4; perhaps TRBD1 as D (6 bases). V was clipped by 5 bases and J by 0 bases, with 10 bases between them. The CDR3 covers 15 residues. Germline CDR1 and CDR2: SGHTA and FQGNSA. The CDR3 region has the DNA TGTGCCAGCAGCAAACCAGGGGCAACTAATGAAAAACTGTTTTTT. Residues: CASSKPGATNEKLFF.

A few counts support this clone. The rearrangement joins TRBV5-6 to TRBJ2-7; TRBD1 is a possible D gene (6 bases). Between the trimmed V and J ends, which lost 2 bases and 4 bases, there was a span of 10 bases. CDR3 length: 13 residues. From germline, CDR1 is SGHDT and CDR2 YYEEEE. CDR3 loop: CASSFTTGYEQYF. CDR3 sequence (DNA): TGTGCCAGCAGCTTCACCACAGGGTACGAGCAGTACTTC.

This clone appeared a few times. The chain is built from TRBV7-8 and TRBJ2-5; D remains unclear. CDR3 size: 13 residues. CDR1 SGHVS and CDR2 FQNEAQ come from the germline V gene. The V and J ends lost 2 bases and 4 bases respectively, with 8 bases between them. CDR3: CASSLNSPETQYF. In DNA, the CDR3 is TGTGCCAGCAGCTTAAATAGTCCAGAGACCCAGTACTTC.

This chain links TRBV11-2 with TRBJ2-3; no clear D. The CDR3 contains 16 residues. V was pared by 1 base and J by 0 bases, with 11 bases between. The germline CDR1 and CDR2 sequences are SGHAT and FQNNGV. CDR3 protein: CASSLGRFTSTDTQYF. CDR3 in DNA: TGTGCCAGCAGCTTAGGGCGGTTCACTAGCACAGATACGCAGTATTTT.

This chain uses TRBV11-3 with TRBJ2-1, with 7 bases matching TRBD1. Trimming took 1 base from V and 13 from J; bases not matched to a gene: 4. In germline, CDR1 is SGHNT, CDR2 YENEEA. The CDR3 contains 12 residues. The chain's CDR3 is CASSLGDRVQFF. CDR3 bases: TGTGCCAGCAGCTTAGGTGACAGGGTTCAGTTCTTC.

The chain carries TRBV11-3 and TRBJ1-2, with TRBD1 matching 7 bases. The CDR3 contains 12 residues. V dropped 10 bases and J dropped 5; count of bases not matched to a gene: 7. CDR1 and CDR2 from the germline V gene are SGHNT and YENEEA. The chain's CDR3 is CATFDRVYGYTF. The CDR3, as DNA: TGTGCCACTTTCGACAGGGTGTATGGCTACACCTTC.

As DNA, the CDR3 is TGTGCCAGCTCACGCACCGGGACAGGGGGCGCCTATGGCTACACCTTC. It codes for CASSRTGTGGAYGYTF. The rearrangement links TRBV18 to TRBJ1-2, with 12 bases that match TRBD1. With 4 bases clipped from V and 4 bases from J, the junction kept 7 bases outside the gene matches. Germline CDR1 KGHSH, CDR2 LQKENI. The CDR3 consists of 16 residues.

The chain uses TRBV6-4 and TRBJ1-2; possible D gene TRBD1, 6 bases. This CDR3 is 14 amino acids long. Germline V lookup: CDR1 MRHNA, CDR2 SNTAGT. Trimming stripped 6 bases from V and 6 bases from J, with 17 bases between. The CDR3 DNA follows: TGTGCCAGCAGAAACCGCACAGGGAGAAATGGCTACACCTTC. Translation gives CASRNRTGRNGYTF.

This clone was detected only once. This rearrangement joins TRBV2 to TRBJ1-2, with 7 bases matching TRBD1. CDR3 length: 14 residues. In germline, CDR1 is SNHLY, CDR2 FYNNEI. V shed 3 bases and J 8 bases; nucleotides not matched to a gene: 9. The CDR3 is CASSDARGLSGYTF. CDR3 sequence (DNA): TGTGCCAGCAGTGACGCCAGGGGGTTATCCGGCTACACCTTC.

V usage is TRBV6-1 and J usage is TRBJ1-1; no definite D call. The CDR3 length is 14 residues. Germline V gene data show CDR1 as MNHNS and CDR2 as SASEGT. V gave up 0 bases and J gave up 2 bases, with 7 bases separating them. DNA for the CDR3: TGTGCCAGCAGTGAAGCGGGAGGTAACACTGAAGCTTTCTTT. This codes for CASSEAGGNTEAFF.

V gene TRBV6-5 combines with J gene TRBJ1-3; D may be TRBD1 (5 bases). V dropped 5 bases and J dropped 0 bases, with 11 bases sitting between them. The CDR3 runs 15 residues. Germline V lookup: CDR1 MNHEY, CDR2 SVGAGI. The CDR3, as DNA: TGTGCCAGCAGTCTGGGGGGGGGCTCTGGAAACACCATATATTTT. Its protein product is CASSLGGGSGNTIYF.

The chain joins TRBV11-2 to TRBJ2-2; 7 nucleotides line up with TRBD2. Trimming cost V 0 bases and J 6 bases; bases outside gene matches: 7. This CDR3 comprises 16 residues. Germline V lookup: CDR1 SGHAT, CDR2 FQNNGV. Here the CDR3 DNA reads TGTGCCAGCAGCTTAGATTGGCAGGGAGGGGCCGGGGAGCTGTTTTTT. This codes for CASSLDWQGGAGELFF.

The rearrangement joins TRBV14 to TRBJ1-1, with 7 positions matching TRBD1. Per the germline V gene, CDR1 is SGHDN and CDR2 is FVKESK. V gave up 3 bases and J gave up 1 base; unmatched junction bases: 11. The CDR3 runs 17 residues. CDR3 in amino acids: CASSHFVGGPGNTEAFF. The CDR3 DNA reads TGTGCCAGCAGCCATTTCGTAGGGGGCCCGGGGAACACTGAAGCTTTCTTT.

This chain connects TRBV27 to TRBJ2-2; perhaps TRBD2 as D (5 bases). Germline V gives CDR1 MNHEY, CDR2 SMNVEV (reference sequence). Deletions cut 4 bases from V and 1 base from J, with 7 bases between. The CDR3 totals 14 residues. CDR3 DNA: TGTGCCAGCAGTTCACTAGGGAACACCGGGGAGCTGTTTTTT. Protein product: CASSSLGNTGELFF.